The sequence of this T cell receptor beta chain was determined in a study of blood T cell repertoires in COVID-19. The wider study: Samples came from the United States, Italy and Spain, spanning acute and convalescent COVID-19. The cDNA or gDNA used as material had been derived from T cells, B-cell-depleted T cells, or PBMCs.

The CDR3 is made up of 14 amino acids. V shed 4 bases and J shed 4 bases, with 11 bases lying between them. In germline, CDR1 is SNHLY, CDR2 FYNNEI. Source study methods: Amplification of reference gene primers provided the estimated nucleated cell counts. Data came from immunoSEQ multiplex PCR; TCRdb stores just in-frame clones and leaves some out. The V and J calls and clone size are taken from that table; D and trimming were inferred from the DNA. The table lists tens of thousands of clones, about 81% of them singletons. The material sequenced was peripheral blood. J is TRBJ2-1 and V is TRBV2, with D maybe TRBD1 (6 bases). The source of this sequence is a woman aged 55 to 70 with acute or convalescent COVID-19. The CDR3 DNA reads TGTGCCAGCAGTGCCCAGGGGCCATACAATGAGCAGTTCTTC. Its translation is CASSAQGPYNEQFF.